Included here is one TCR beta chain sequence, with context. Antigen unknown. The data were obtained in a study of CD8 T cells in Susac syndrome. Study summary: Within the sequenced group of Susac syndrome patients, more than 5 showed active disease and roughly eight were in remission. There were Susac syndrome patients who were therapy-naive at blood draw, others on corticosteroids, and others on intravenous immunoglobulin alone.

TEMRA cells were enriched by FACS, while CD8+ and CD4+ T cells were obtained through a negative isolation that was performed magnetically. Findings of the study overall: When the CD4+ T cell repertoires of patients with Susac syndrome were examined, they did not show any clonal expansion.

The RNA input was about 0.5 to 1 ug, and it was reverse transcribed with random hexamers. TCRdb reprocessed the immunoSEQ multiplex PCR reads via MiXCR and lists one record per CDR3 protein. This sample yields some 150,000 distinct CDR3 sequences, of which approximately 95% are seen a single time; more than 0.14% belongs to the top ten. This clonotype was sampled from a human donor with Susac syndrome. The source material was CD4+ T cells from PBMCs.

The DNA for the CDR3 is TGCGCCAGCAGCTCGAGGGGACAGGGATTCGCCGAGCAGTACTTC. Amino acids: CASSSRGQGFAEQYF. The chain couples TRBV5-1 to TRBJ2-7, with 9 bases that match TRBD1. V shed 3 bases, J shed 6 bases, and the junction held 10 bases outside the gene matches. The CDR3 is 15 amino acids. From germline, CDR1 is SGHRS and CDR2 YFSETQ.